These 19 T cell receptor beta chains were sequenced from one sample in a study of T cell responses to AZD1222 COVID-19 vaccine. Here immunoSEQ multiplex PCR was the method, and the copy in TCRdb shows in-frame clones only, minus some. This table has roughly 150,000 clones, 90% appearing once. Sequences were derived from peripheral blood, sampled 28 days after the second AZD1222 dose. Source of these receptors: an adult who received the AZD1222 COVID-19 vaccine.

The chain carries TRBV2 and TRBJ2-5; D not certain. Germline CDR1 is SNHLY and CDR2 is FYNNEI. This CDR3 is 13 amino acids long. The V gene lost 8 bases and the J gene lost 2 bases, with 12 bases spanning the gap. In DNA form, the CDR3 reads TGTGCCAGCGGAAGGACGCCACAAGAGACCCAGTACTTC. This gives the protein CASGRTPQETQYF. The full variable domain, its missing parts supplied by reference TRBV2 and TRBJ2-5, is EPEVTQTPSHQVTQMGQEVILRCVPISNHLYFYWYRQILGQKVEFLVSFYNNEISEKSEIFDDQFSVERPDGSNFTLKIRSTKLEDSAMYFCASGRTPQETQYFGPGTRLLVL.

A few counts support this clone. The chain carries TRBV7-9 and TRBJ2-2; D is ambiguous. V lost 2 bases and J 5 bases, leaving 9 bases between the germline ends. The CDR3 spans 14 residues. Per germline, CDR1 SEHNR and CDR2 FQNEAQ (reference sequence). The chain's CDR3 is CASSLQQETGELFF. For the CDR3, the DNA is TGTGCCAGCAGCTTACAGCAGGAAACCGGGGAGCTGTTTTTT.

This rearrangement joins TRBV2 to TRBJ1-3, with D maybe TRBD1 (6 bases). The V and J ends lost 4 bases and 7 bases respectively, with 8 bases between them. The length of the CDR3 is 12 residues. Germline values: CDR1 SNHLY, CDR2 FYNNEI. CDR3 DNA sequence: TGTGCCAGCAGTGCAGGGGTGAACACCATATATTTT. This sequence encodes CASSAGVNTIYF. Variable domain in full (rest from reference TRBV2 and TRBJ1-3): EPEVTQTPSHQVTQMGQEVILRCVPISNHLYFYWYRQILGQKVEFLVSFYNNEISEKSEIFDDQFSVERPDGSNFTLKIRSTKLEDSAMYFCASSAGVNTIYFGEGSWLTVV.

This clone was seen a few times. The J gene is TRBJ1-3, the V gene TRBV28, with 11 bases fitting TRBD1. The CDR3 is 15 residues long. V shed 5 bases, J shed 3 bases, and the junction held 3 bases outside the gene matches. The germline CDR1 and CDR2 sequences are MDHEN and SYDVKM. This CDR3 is CASSRTGGFGNTIYF. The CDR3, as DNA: TGTGCCAGCAGTCGGACAGGGGGCTTTGGAAACACCATATATTTT.

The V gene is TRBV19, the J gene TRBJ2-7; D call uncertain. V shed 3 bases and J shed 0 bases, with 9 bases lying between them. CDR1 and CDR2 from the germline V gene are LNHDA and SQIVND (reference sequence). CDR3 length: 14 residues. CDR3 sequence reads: CASSMARSSYEQYF. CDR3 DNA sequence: TGTGCCAGTAGTATGGCCAGGAGCTCCTACGAGCAGTACTTC. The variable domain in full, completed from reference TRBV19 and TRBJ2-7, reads DGGITQSPKYLFRKEGQNVTLSCEQNLNHDAMYWYRQDPGQGLRLIYYSQIVNDFQKGDIAEGYSVSREKKESFPLTVTSAQKNPTAFYLCASSMARSSYEQYFGPGTRLTVT.

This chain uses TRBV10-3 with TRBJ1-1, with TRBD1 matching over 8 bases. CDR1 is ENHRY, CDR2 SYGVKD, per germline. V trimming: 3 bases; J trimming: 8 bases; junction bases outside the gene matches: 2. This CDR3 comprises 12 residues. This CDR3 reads CAISDYRGEAFF. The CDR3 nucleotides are TGTGCCATCAGTGATTACAGGGGGGAAGCTTTCTTT.

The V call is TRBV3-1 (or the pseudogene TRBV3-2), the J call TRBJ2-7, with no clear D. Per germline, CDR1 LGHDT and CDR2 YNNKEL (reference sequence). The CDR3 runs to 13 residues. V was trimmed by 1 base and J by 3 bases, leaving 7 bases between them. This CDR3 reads CASSQGVGYEQYF. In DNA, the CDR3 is TGTGCCAGCAGCCAAGGGGTGGGCTACGAGCAGTACTTC.

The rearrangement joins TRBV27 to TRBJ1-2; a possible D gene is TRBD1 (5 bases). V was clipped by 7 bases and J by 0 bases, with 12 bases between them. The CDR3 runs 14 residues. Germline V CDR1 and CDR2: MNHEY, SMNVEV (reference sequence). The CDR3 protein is CASTPSGANYGYTF. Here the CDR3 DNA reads TGTGCCAGCACCCCATCGGGGGCTAACTATGGCTACACCTTC.

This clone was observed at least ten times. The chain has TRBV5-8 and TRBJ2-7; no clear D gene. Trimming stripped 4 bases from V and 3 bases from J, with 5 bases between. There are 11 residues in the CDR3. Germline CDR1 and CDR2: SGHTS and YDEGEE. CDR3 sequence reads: CASSHFYEQYF. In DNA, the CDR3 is TGTGCCAGCAGCCACTTCTACGAGCAGTACTTC.

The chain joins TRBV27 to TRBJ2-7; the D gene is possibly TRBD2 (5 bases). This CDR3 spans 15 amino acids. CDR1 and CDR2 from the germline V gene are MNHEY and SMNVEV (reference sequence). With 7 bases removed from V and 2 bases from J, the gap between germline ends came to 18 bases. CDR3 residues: CASMLSGERAYEQYF. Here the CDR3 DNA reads TGTGCCAGCATGCTTTCCGGGGAGAGGGCCTACGAGCAGTACTTC.

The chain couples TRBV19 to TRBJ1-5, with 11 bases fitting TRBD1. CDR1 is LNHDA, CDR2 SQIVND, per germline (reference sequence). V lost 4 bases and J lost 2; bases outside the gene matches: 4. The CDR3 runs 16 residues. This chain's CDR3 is CASSTRTGGRNQPQHF. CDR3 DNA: TGTGCCAGTAGTACAAGGACAGGGGGCCGCAATCAGCCCCAGCATTTT.

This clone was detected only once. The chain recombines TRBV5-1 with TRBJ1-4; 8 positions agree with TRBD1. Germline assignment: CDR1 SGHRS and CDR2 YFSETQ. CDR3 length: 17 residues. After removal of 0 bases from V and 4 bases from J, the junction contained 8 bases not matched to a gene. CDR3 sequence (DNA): TGCGCCAGCAGCTTGGGGACAGGGAGATACGGTAATGAAAAACTGTTTTTT. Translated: CASSLGTGRYGNEKLFF.

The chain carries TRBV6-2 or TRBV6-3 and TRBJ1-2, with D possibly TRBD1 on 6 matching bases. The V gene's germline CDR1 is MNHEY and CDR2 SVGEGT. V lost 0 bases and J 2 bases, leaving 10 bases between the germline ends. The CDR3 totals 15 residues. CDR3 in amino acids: CASSYSNRVNYGYTF. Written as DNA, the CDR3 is TGTGCCAGCAGTTACTCGAACAGGGTAAACTATGGCTACACCTTC.

For the CDR3, the DNA is TGTGCCAGCATCCCTAGTTGGGGAGGCCGCTACGAGCAGTACTTC. This encodes CASIPSWGGRYEQYF. V usage is TRBV28 and J usage is TRBJ2-7, with a tentative D call TRBD2 (6 bases). CDR3 length: 15 residues. Germline CDR1 MDHEN, CDR2 SYDVKM. Trimming took off 7 bases at V and 3 bases at J, with 19 bases between the two ends.

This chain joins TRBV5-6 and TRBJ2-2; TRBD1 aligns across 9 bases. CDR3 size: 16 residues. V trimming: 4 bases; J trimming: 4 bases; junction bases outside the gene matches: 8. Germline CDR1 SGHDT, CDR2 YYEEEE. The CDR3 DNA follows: TGTGCCAGCAGCGGAGGACAGGGGACCCCCACCGGGGAGCTGTTTTTT. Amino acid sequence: CASSGGQGTPTGELFF.

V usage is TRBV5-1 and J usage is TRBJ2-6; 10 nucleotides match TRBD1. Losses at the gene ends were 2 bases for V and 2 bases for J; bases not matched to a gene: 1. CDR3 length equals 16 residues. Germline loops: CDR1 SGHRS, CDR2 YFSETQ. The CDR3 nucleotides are TGCGCCAGCAGCTTAGGGACAGGGGCTGGGGCCAACGTCCTGACTTTC. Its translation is CASSLGTGAGANVLTF.

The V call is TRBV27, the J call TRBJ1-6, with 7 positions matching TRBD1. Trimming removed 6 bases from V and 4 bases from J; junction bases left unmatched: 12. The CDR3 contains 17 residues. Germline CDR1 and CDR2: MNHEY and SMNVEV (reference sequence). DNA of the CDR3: TGTGCCAGCAGCGCCGGGACAGCTATTCTTTATAATTCACCCCTCCACTTT. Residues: CASSAGTAILYNSPLHF.

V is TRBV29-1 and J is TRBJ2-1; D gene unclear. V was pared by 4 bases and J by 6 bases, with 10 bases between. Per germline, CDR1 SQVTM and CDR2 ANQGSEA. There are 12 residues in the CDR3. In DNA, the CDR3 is TGCAGCGTTGGGGGTAGGAGCAATGAGCAGTTCTTC. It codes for CSVGGRSNEQFF.

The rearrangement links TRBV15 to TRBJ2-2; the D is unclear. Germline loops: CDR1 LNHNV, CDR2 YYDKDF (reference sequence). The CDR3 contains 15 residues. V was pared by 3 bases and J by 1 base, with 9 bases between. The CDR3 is CATSRPLLNTGELFF. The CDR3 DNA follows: TGTGCCACCAGCAGGCCCCTTCTGAACACCGGGGAGCTGTTTTTT.